The sequence of this T cell receptor (beta chain) was determined in a study of blood T cell repertoires in COVID-19 (dated by TCRdb to the early 2020s). For the wider study: Samples covering the acute and convalescent phases of COVID-19 were provided by collaborators in the United States, Italy and Spain. Deeply sampled blood TCRbeta repertoires from subjects exposed to, actively infected with, or recovered from COVID-19 were included in the dataset. Samples were obtained from the ongoing ImmuneRACE study (first 160 participants) and from over a thousand subjects provided by 6 global collaborators. The material from the prospective study consisted of cDNA or gDNA derived from T cells, B-cell-depleted T cells, or PBMCs. The repertoires were made available in a free public database intended to serve as a resource for research on the immune response to SARS-CoV-2. Where available, HLA class I and class II types were taken from metadata supplied by the sample provider and were not determined by assay-based typing. A de-identified subject ID, COVID-19 status, age in years and sex were almost always included in the sample metadata. The study at large found these results: Clinical and demographic metadata were provided uncurated, with the amount varying by source and participant.

TCRbeta CDR3 regions were amplified from genomic DNA using the immunoSEQ Assay, a bias-controlled multiplex PCR. The paper's data handling went like this. Within the assay, amplification of reference gene primers was used to estimate how many nucleated cells each sample contained. To quantify the absolute abundance of each unique TCRbeta CDR3 rearrangement, sequence reads were collapsed and filtered. For each sample, productive Simpson clonality was calculated as the square root of Simpson's diversity index over productive rearrangements. TCRdb holds this immuneACCESS table with in-frame rearrangements only. Some clones are missing; in checked studies, unresolved V genes explain under half, and the rest has no known cause. The V and J calls and the clone size are those of that table, but D and trimming were determined from the DNA. Across this sample there are approximately 220,000 clones, with around 82% seen only once. 4.8% of the sample is held by the ten biggest clonotypes.

Turning to this clone: Its antigen is still unknown. No base qualities exist here, and no much larger clone lies one base off it.

Participants in the prospective study were aged 18 to 89 years, lived in about two dozen United States geographic areas, and enrolled through a virtual design. In the prospective study, participants were assigned to cohorts based on the clinical history participants reported in a screening survey and a study questionnaire. A participant counted as exposed if, within 2 weeks of entering the study, that participant had been in contact with someone who had a PCR-confirmed or clinician-diagnosed COVID-19 case. Each participant in the prospective study had whole blood, serum and a nasopharyngeal or oropharyngeal swab collected by mobile phlebotomists. Over an approximately two-month period, participants in the prospective study had the option of providing additional blood draws and questionnaires. Before DNA extraction, blood samples from the prospective study were shipped at room temperature or frozen.

This TCR was recovered from a woman in her forties or fifties who had been exposed to COVID-19. Material for sequencing was PBMCs or T cells enriched from blood (not recorded which).

The CDR3 has the sequence CASIPGYNSPLHF. The sequenced DNA: TGTGCCAGCATCCCGGGGTATAATTCACCCCTCCACTTT. Recombination connected TRBV2 to TRBJ1-6, with the D gene call left open. The CDR3 contains 13 residues, cysteine and phenylalanine counted. The sequence is cut down to CDR3 DNA, 39 bases in frame from base 1. The germline V gene supplies CDR1 SNHLY and CDR2 FYNNEI. V is pared back by 7 bases and J by 4 bases, with 8 bases lying between the germline termini. Here the CDR3 is joined to the reference TRBV2 and TRBJ1-6 genes, and the full variable domain is: EPEVTQTPSHQVTQMGQEVILRCVPISNHLYFYWYRQILGQKVEFLVSFYNNEISEKSEIFDDQFSVERPDGSNFTLKIRSTKLEDSAMYFCASIPGYNSPLHFGNGTRLTVT.